Listed below are T cell receptor beta chains from one sample, sequenced in a study of CD8 T cells in Susac syndrome. One entry per CDR3 protein, called by TCRdb with MiXCR from the immunoSEQ multiplex PCR reads. The table includes approximately 100,000 distinct CDR3 sequences, 94% detected once. The sample comprised CD8+ T cells from PBMCs. These receptors were taken from a human donor with Susac syndrome. Each CDR3 is given with its conserved first and last residue. The D gene is left open where the match is weak. The size field is filled for only some rows; it gives once, few, many or a size class.

clone_size,j_call,d_call,v_call,cdr3_nt,cdr3_aa
.,TRBJ1-5,TRBD1,TRBV7-9,TGTGCCAGCAGCTTAGGGACAGGGGGCAGGCAGCCCCAGCATTTT,CASSLGTGGRQPQHF
.,TRBJ2-5,.,TRBV5-4,TGTGCCAGCAGCTTGGTAGGGCAAGAGACCCAGTACTTC,CASSLVGQETQYF
.,TRBJ1-1,.,TRBV7-9,TGTGCCAGCAGCTTAGCGGGCGAGGCTTTCTTT,CASSLAGEAFF
.,TRBJ2-3,.,TRBV2,TGTGCCAGCAGCCTTGAACCTCTGGGGTTCACAGATACGCAGTATTTT,CASSLEPLGFTDTQYF
.,TRBJ1-1,TRBD1,TRBV27,TGTGCCAGCAGTGAGGGGGCTTGGACTGAAGCTTTCTTT,CASSEGAWTEAFF
.,TRBJ1-1,.,TRBV5-1,TGCGCCAGCCTCCAGGGAGTCAACACTGAAGCTTTCTTT,CASLQGVNTEAFF
.,TRBJ2-1,.,TRBV20-1,TGCAGTGCTTTTTCGCAGCGGAATGAGCAGTTCTTC,CSAFSQRNEQFF
.,TRBJ2-3,.,TRBV27,TGTGCCAGCAGTTTAGACAGGGAGGTTGGAGATACGCAGTATTTT,CASSLDREVGDTQYF
.,TRBJ2-3,TRBD2,TRBV7-2,TGTGCCAGCAGCCTCCCGACCAACGGGGGGAGCACAGATACGCAGTATTTT,CASSLPTNGGSTDTQYF
.,TRBJ2-1,TRBD2,TRBV20-1,TGCAGTGCTAGCTCTAGCGGGGGACTTAATGAGCAGTTCTTC,CSASSSGGLNEQFF
.,TRBJ2-7,TRBD1,TRBV4-1,TGCGCCAGCAGCCAAGGGGACAGGGACCAGGTCCCGTACGAGCAGTACTTC,CASSQGDRDQVPYEQYF
few,TRBJ2-7,TRBD1,TRBV27,TGTGCCAGCAGTTTGGACAGGGGTTACGAGCAGTACTTC,CASSLDRGYEQYF
.,TRBJ1-6,.,TRBV7-7,TGTGCCAGCAGCCAAACACTGGGTGGGGGGAATTCACCCCTCCACTTT,CASSQTLGGGNSPLHF
.,TRBJ2-3,.,TRBV20-1,TGCAGTGCTAGAGCGATAGATACGCAGTATTTT,CSARAIDTQYF
.,TRBJ2-1,.,TRBV27,TGTGCCAGCAGTTTATCACCGTCGGGGGCTGGTGAGCAGTTCTTC,CASSLSPSGAGEQFF
.,TRBJ1-1,.,TRBV12-3/TRBV12-4,TGTGCCAGCATCCCTCCCATGACAGGCGCTGAAGCTTTCTTT,CASIPPMTGAEAFF
.,TRBJ2-2,.,TRBV3-1,TGTGCCAGCAGCCAAGAAAGTGCGGGACACCTATATACCCCCGGGGAGCTGTTTTTT,CASSQESAGHLYTPGELFF
once,TRBJ2-7,.,TRBV2,TGTGCCATCCTACAGGGATCCTACGAGCAGTACTTC,CAILQGSYEQYF
.,TRBJ2-7,.,TRBV19,TGTGCCAGTAAACCCTCGGACAGTTACTCCTACGAGCAGTACTTC,CASKPSDSYSYEQYF
.,TRBJ2-1,.,TRBV9,TGTGCCAGCAGCGTACAGGCGGGCGCTTACAATGAGCAGTTCTTC,CASSVQAGAYNEQFF